The sequence of this T cell receptor (beta chain) was determined in a study of blood T cell repertoires in COVID-19. The germline gives CDR1 SGHAT, CDR2 FQNNGV. Trimming removed 0 bases from V and 6 bases from J, with 12 bases in between. The CDR3 sequence is 14 residues long. Authors' processing steps: Scientists estimated how many nucleated cells there were by amplifying reference gene primers. Sequencing used immunoSEQ multiplex PCR; TCRdb keeps in-frame clones, though not all of them. The V and J calls and clone size come from that table; D and trimming were worked out from the DNA. The repertoire has 250,000 to 350,000 clones, 90% of them found once; the top ten carry 6.5% to 8%.

Sequenced sample: peripheral blood. This receptor was obtained from a woman in her 30s with COVID-19, enrolled during active disease. The chain couples TRBV11-2 to TRBJ2-7, with D unresolved. In nucleotides, the CDR3 is TGTGCCAGCAGCTTAGATTTTCGGGTCGGCGAGCAGTACTTC. Translating gives CASSLDFRVGEQYF.